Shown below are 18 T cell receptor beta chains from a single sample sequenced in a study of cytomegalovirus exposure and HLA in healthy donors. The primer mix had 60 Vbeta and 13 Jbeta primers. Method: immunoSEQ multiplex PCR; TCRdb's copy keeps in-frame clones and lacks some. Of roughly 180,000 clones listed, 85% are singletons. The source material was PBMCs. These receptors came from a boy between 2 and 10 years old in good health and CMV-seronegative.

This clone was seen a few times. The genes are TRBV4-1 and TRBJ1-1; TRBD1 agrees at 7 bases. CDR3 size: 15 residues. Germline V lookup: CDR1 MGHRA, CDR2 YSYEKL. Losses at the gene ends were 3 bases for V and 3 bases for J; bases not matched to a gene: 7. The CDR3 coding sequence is TGCGCCAGCAGCCAGCGACAGGGCAGCGACACTGAAGCTTTCTTT. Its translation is CASSQRQGSDTEAFF.

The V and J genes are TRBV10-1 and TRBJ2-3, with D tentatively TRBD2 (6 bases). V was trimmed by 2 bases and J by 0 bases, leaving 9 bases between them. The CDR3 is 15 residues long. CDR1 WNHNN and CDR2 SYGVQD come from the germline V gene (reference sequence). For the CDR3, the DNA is TGCGCCAGCAGTGAGGGGGGGAGGAGCACAGATACGCAGTATTTT. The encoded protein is CASSEGGRSTDTQYF.

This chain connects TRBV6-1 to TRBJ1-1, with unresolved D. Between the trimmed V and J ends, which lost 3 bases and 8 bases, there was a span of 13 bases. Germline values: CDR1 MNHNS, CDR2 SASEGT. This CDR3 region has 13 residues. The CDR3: CASSERETREAFF. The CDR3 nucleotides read TGTGCCAGCAGTGAGAGGGAGACACGAGAAGCTTTCTTT.

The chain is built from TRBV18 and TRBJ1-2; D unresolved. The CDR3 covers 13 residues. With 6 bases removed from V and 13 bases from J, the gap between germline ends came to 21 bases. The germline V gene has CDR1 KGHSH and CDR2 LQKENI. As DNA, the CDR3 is TGTGCCAGCTCGAGGTGGAGGTCGAGGTGTGGCACCTTC. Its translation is CASSRWRSRCGTF.

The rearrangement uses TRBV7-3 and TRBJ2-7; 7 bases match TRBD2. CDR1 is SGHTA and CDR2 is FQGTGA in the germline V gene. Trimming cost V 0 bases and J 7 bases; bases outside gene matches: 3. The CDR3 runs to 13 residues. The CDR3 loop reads CASSLTFGGEQYF. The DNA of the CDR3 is TGTGCCAGCAGCTTAACGTTCGGGGGGGAGCAGTACTTC.

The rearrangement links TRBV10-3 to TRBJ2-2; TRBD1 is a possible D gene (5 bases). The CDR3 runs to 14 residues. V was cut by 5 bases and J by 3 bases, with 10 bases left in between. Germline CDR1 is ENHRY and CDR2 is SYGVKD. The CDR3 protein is CAISPDRDTGELFF. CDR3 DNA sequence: TGTGCCATCAGTCCCGACAGAGACACCGGGGAGCTGTTTTTT.

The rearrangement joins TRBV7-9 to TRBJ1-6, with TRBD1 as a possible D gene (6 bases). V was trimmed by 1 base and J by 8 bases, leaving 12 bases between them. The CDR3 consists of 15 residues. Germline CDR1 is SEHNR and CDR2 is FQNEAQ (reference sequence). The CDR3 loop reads CASSLGGGEDSPLHF. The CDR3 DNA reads TGTGCCAGCAGCTTAGGAGGGGGGGAGGATTCACCCCTCCACTTT. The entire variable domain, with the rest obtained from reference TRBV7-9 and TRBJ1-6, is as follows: DTGVSQNPRHKITKRGQNVTFRCDPISEHNRLYWYRQTLGQGPEFLTYFQNEAQLEKSRLLSDRFSAERPKGSFSTLEIQRTEQGDSAMYLCASSLGGGEDSPLHFGNGTRLTVT.

CDR3 protein: CASSQGSQGMGYTF. The CDR3 DNA follows: TGTGCCAGCAGCCAAGGTAGCCAGGGAATGGGCTACACCTTC. The rearrangement joins TRBV4-2 to TRBJ1-2; possible D gene TRBD1, 5 bases. Germline V gives CDR1 LGHNA, CDR2 YNFKEQ. The CDR3 has 14 residues. The ends were cut back, 1 base at V and 8 bases at J, with 14 bases in the middle.

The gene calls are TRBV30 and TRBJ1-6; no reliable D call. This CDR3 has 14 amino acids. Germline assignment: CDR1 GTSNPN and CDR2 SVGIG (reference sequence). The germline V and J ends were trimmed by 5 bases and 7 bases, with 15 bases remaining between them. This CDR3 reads CAWGRLGGNSPLHF. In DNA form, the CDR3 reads TGTGCCTGGGGGAGACTCGGAGGAAATTCACCCCTCCACTTT. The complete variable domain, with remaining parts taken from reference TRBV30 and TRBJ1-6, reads SQTIHQWPATLVQPVGSPLSLECTVEGTSNPNLYWYRQAAGRGLQLLFYSVGIGQISSEVPQNLSASRPQDRQFILSSKKLLLSDSGFYLCAWGRLGGNSPLHFGNGTRLTVT.

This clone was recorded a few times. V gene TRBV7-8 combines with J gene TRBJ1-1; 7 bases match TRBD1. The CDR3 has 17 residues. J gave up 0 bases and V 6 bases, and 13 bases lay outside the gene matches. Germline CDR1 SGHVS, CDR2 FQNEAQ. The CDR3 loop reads CASRSTRDRLMNTEAFF. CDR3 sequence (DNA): TGTGCCAGCAGATCTACCCGGGACAGACTCATGAACACTGAAGCTTTCTTT.

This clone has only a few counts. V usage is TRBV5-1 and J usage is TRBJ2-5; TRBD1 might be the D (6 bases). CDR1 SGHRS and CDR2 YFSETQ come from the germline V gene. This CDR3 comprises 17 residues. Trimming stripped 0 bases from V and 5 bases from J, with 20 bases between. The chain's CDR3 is CASSLEIGTPLGETQYF. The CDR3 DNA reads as TGCGCCAGCAGCTTGGAAATAGGGACACCCCTTGGGGAGACCCAGTACTTC.

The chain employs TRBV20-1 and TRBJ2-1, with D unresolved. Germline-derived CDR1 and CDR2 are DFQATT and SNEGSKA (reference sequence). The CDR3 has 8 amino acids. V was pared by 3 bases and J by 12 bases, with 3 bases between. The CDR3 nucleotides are TGCAGTGCTAGCGGGCAGTTCTTC. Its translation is CSASGQFF.

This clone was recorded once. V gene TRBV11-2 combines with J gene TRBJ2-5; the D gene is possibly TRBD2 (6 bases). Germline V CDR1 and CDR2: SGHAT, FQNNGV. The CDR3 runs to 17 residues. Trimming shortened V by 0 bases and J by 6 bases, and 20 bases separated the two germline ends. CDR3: CASSLDSLAPSLQTQYF. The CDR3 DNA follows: TGTGCCAGCAGCTTAGATTCCCTAGCGCCAAGCCTTCAGACCCAGTACTTC.

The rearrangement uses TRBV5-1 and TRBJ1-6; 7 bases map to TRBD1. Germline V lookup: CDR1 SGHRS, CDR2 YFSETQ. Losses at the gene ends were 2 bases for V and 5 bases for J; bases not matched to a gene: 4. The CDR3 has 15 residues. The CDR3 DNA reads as TGCGCCAGCAGCTTAGGGACAGCAAATAATTCACCCCTCCACTTT. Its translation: CASSLGTANNSPLHF.

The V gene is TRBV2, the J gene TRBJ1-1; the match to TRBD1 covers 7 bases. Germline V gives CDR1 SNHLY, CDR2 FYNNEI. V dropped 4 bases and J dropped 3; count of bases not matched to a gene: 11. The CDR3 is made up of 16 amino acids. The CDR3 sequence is CASSGGTGAKDTEAFF. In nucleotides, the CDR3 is TGTGCCAGCAGTGGGGGCACAGGGGCGAAGGACACTGAAGCTTTCTTT.

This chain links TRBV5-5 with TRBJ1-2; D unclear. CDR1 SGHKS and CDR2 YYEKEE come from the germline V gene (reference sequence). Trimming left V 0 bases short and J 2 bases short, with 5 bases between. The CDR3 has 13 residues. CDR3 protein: CASSLEPNYGYTF. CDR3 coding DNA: TGTGCCAGCAGCTTGGAGCCGAACTATGGCTACACCTTC.

The CDR3 region has the DNA TGTGCCTCCGGACAGGGCTCGAATGAAAAACTGTTTTTT. It specifies CASGQGSNEKLFF. V is TRBV30 and J is TRBJ1-4, with 8 bases that match TRBD1. With 7 bases clipped from V and 5 bases from J, the junction kept 6 bases outside the gene matches. The length of the CDR3 is 13 residues. CDR1 is GTSNPN and CDR2 is SVGIG in the germline V gene (reference sequence).

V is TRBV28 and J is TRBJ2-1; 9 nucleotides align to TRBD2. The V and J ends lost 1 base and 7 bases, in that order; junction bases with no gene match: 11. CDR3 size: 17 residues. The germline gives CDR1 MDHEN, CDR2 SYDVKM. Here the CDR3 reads CASSLFKPPGLANEQFF. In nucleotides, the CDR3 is TGTGCCAGCAGTTTATTCAAACCACCGGGACTAGCTAATGAGCAGTTCTTC.